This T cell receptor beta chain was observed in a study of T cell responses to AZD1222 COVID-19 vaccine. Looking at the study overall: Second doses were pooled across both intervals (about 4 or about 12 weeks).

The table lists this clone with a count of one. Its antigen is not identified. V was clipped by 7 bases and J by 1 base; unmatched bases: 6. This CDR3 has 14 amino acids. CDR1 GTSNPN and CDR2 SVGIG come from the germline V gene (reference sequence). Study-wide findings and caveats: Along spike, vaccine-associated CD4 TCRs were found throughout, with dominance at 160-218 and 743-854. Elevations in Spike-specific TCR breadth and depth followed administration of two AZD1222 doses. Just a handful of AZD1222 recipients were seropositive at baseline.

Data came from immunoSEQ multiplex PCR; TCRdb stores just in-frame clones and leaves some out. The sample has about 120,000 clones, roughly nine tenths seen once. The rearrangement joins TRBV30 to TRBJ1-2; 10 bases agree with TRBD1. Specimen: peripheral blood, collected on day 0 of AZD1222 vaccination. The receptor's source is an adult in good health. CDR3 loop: CAFVGTGVNYGYTF. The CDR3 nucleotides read TGTGCCTTCGTTGGGACAGGGGTTAACTATGGCTACACCTTC.